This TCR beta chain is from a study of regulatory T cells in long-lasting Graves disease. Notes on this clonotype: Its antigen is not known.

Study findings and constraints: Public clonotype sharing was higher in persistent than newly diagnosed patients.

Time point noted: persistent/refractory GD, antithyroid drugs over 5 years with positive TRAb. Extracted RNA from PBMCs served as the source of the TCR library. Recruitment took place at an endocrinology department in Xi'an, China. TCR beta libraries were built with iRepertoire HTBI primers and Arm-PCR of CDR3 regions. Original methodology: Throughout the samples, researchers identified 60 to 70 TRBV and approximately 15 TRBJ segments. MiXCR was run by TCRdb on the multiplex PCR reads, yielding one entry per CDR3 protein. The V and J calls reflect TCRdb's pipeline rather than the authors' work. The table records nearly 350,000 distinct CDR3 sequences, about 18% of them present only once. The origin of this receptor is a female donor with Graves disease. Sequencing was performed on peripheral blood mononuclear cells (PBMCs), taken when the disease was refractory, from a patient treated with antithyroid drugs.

Written as DNA, the CDR3 is TGTGCCTGGAGTGGACAGTTCGCTAATGAAAAACTGTTTTTT. The encoded protein is CAWSGQFANEKLFF. The V gene is TRBV30, the J gene TRBJ1-4; a weak D match, TRBD1 (5 bases). The V end was cut by 1 base, the J end by 3 bases, with 9 bases between. There are 14 residues in the CDR3. Germline V gene sequence: CDR1 GTSNPN, CDR2 SVGIG (reference sequence).